These 12 T cell receptor beta chains were sequenced from one sample in a study of cytomegalovirus exposure and HLA in healthy donors. PCR involved 60 Vbeta and 13 Jbeta primers. Method: immunoSEQ multiplex PCR; TCRdb's copy keeps in-frame clones and lacks some. This table holds roughly 53,000 clones. The sequencing input was PBMCs. These receptors came from a young man in good health and CMV-seropositive.

The chain has TRBV27 and TRBJ2-2; TRBD2 aligns across 12 bases. With V trimmed by 6 bases and J by 7 bases, 9 bases remained unmatched. The germline V gene encodes CDR1 MNHEY and CDR2 SMNVEV (reference sequence). CDR3 length equals 16 residues. CDR3 amino acids: CASSLTSGGIGGELFF. In DNA, the CDR3 is TGTGCCAGCAGCTTGACTAGCGGGGGAATAGGCGGGGAGCTGTTTTTT.

The V and J genes are TRBV5-1 and TRBJ2-1; 8 nucleotides align to TRBD1. The germline V gene encodes CDR1 SGHRS and CDR2 YFSETQ. The CDR3 contains 17 residues. J was trimmed by 8 bases and V by 4 bases; bases with no gene match: 17. The CDR3 nucleotides are TGCGCCAGCAGCCTTGAGGGAAGACAGGGGATTGTGGATGAGCAGTTCTTC. This codes for CASSLEGRQGIVDEQFF. Using reference TRBV5-1 and TRBJ2-1 for the parts outside the CDR3, the full variable domain is KAGVTQTPRYLIKTRGQQVTLSCSPISGHRSVSWYQQTPGQGLQFLFEYFSETQRNKGNFPGRFSGRQFSNSRSEMNVSTLELGDSALYLCASSLEGRQGIVDEQFFGPGTRLTVL.

This chain uses TRBV7-2 with TRBJ1-3; D remains unclear. The CDR3 spans 15 residues. Trimming cost V 2 bases and J 0 bases, with 8 bases left between them. Germline V CDR1 and CDR2: SGHTA, FQGNSA. The DNA of the CDR3 is TGTGCCAGCAGCTTAAACGGGTTCTCTGGAAACACCATATATTTT. Protein: CASSLNGFSGNTIYF.

The J gene is TRBJ2-3, the V gene TRBV10-3; TRBD2 matches 8 bases. V gave up 7 bases and J gave up 6 bases; unmatched junction bases: 6. The CDR3 has 13 residues. CDR1 is ENHRY and CDR2 is SYGVKD in the germline V gene. CDR3 sequence reads: CAINTGGGDTQYF. In nucleotides, the CDR3 is TGTGCCATCAACACCGGCGGGGGGGATACGCAGTATTTT.

The V and J genes are TRBV7-7 and TRBJ2-3; D perhaps matches TRBD2 (6 bases). The CDR3 extends over 14 amino acids. CDR1 and CDR2 from the germline V gene are SSHAT and FNYEAQ (reference sequence). V was clipped by 3 bases and J by 3 bases, with 10 bases between them. CDR3 in DNA: TGTGCCAGCAGCTTCGGCGGGGATACAGATACGCAGTATTTT. The encoded protein is CASSFGGDTDTQYF.

The V and J genes are TRBV19 and TRBJ1-3; 7 nucleotides line up with TRBD1. Germline CDR1 is LNHDA and CDR2 is SQIVND (reference sequence). The V and J ends lost 4 bases and 5 bases, in that order; junction bases with no gene match: 14. This CDR3 spans 17 amino acids. Here the CDR3 reads CASSTSPTGKNRNTIYF. Written as DNA, the CDR3 is TGTGCCAGTAGTACCTCCCCGACAGGGAAGAATCGAAACACCATATATTTT.

In terms of frequency, this clone is medium-sized. The V and J genes are TRBV19 and TRBJ1-3, with unresolved D. The V and J ends lost 7 bases and 0 bases respectively, with 13 bases between them. The V gene's germline CDR1 is LNHDA and CDR2 SQIVND (reference sequence). The CDR3 is 15 residues long. The CDR3 sequence: CASTSLFGSGNTIYF. DNA for the CDR3: TGTGCCAGTACCTCTCTTTTCGGCTCTGGAAACACCATATATTTT.

V usage is TRBV29-1 and J usage is TRBJ2-1, with TRBD2 identical over 7 bases. This CDR3 region has 14 residues. Trimming cost V 6 bases and J 6 bases; bases outside gene matches: 11. Germline V gene lookup returns CDR1 SQVTM and CDR2 ANQGSEA. This CDR3 is CSVDYFGGGNEQFF. In DNA form, the CDR3 reads TGCAGCGTCGACTACTTTGGGGGGGGCAATGAGCAGTTCTTC.

The chain recombines TRBV9 with TRBJ1-3; tentative D call: TRBD1 (5 bases). The germline CDR1 and CDR2 sequences are SGDLS and YYNGEE. The CDR3 consists of 17 residues. V dropped 0 bases and J dropped 4 bases, with 17 bases sitting between them. The CDR3 nucleotides read TGTGCCAGCAGCGTAGCCGGGAGCCGCGGGGGAGGAAACACCATATATTTT. It yields the protein CASSVAGSRGGGNTIYF.

The chain couples TRBV6-1 to TRBJ1-1, with D uncertain. V lost 3 bases, J lost 1 base, and 6 bases lay in between. CDR1 and CDR2 from the germline V gene are MNHNS and SASEGT. CDR3 length: 13 amino acids. This CDR3 is CASSDGENTEAFF. CDR3 nucleotide sequence: TGTGCCAGCAGTGACGGAGAGAACACTGAAGCTTTCTTT.

The chain is built from TRBV19 and TRBJ1-3; TRBD1 might be the D (5 bases). The CDR3 is 14 amino acids. V was shortened by 7 bases and J by 2 bases, with 12 bases between the two germline ends. Per the germline V gene, CDR1 is LNHDA and CDR2 is SQIVND (reference sequence). CDR3 residues: CASKGSGAGNTIYF. The CDR3 nucleotides are TGTGCCAGTAAAGGTTCGGGGGCTGGAAACACCATATATTTT.

V usage is TRBV13 and J usage is TRBJ2-7; maybe TRBD1 (6 bases). The V gene's germline CDR1 is PRHDT and CDR2 FYEKMQ (reference sequence). V lost 1 base and J 3 bases, leaving 10 bases between the germline ends. CDR3 length: 14 residues. CDR3 sequence (DNA): TGTGCCAGCAGCTTAGATCGGGGACACTACGAGCAGTACTTC. Translating gives CASSLDRGHYEQYF.